This TCR beta chain derives from a study of regulatory T cells in long-lasting Graves disease. Time point denoted: newly diagnosed GD, antithyroid drugs for less than 3 months. The TCR library was made from RNA extracted from PBMCs. CDR1 is KGHSH, CDR2 LQKENI, per germline. The CDR3 sequence is 16 residues long. Unmatched junction bases numbered 10, after V lost 3 bases and J lost 3 bases. This clonotype has at least ten counts. CDR3 regions were amplified by Arm-PCR using iRepertoire HTBI primers to build TCR beta libraries. TCRdb redid the calling of the multiplex PCR reads with MiXCR, one entry per CDR3 protein. The sample lists about 530,000 distinct CDR3 sequences; roughly 15% were seen once. The sample was also linked to a second study, of T cells in Graves' hyperthyroidism and ophthalmopathy.

This sample comprised peripheral blood mononuclear cells (PBMCs), obtained at new diagnosis, from a patient treated with antithyroid drugs. The receptor was derived from a woman aged 35-60 years with Graves disease. This chain links TRBV18 with TRBJ2-7; 8 nucleotides line up with TRBD1. The CDR3: CASSPSLQGAGYEQYF. In DNA, the CDR3 is TGTGCCAGCTCACCCTCCTTGCAGGGGGCGGGCTACGAGCAGTACTTC. The complete variable domain, with remaining parts taken from reference TRBV18 and TRBJ2-7, reads NAGVMQNPRHLVRRRGQEARLRCSPMKGHSHVYWYRQLPEEGLKFMVYLQKENIIDESGMPKERFSAEFPKEGPSILRIQQVVRGDSAAYFCASSPSLQGAGYEQYFGPGTRLTVT.